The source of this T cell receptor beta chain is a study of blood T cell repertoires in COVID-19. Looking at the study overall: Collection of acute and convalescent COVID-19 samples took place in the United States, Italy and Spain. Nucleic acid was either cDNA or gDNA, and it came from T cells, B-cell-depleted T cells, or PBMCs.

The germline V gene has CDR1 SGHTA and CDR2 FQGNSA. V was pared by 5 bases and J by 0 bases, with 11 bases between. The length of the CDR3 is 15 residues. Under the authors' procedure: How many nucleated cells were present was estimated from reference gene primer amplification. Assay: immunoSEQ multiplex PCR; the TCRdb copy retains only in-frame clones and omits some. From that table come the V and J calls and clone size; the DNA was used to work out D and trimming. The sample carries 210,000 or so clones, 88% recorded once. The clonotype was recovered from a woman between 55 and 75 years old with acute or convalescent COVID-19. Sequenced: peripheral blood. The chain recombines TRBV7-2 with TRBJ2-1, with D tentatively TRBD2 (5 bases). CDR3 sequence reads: CASSGSGSSYNEQFF. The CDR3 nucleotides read TGTGCCAGCAGCGGAAGCGGTAGCTCCTACAATGAGCAGTTCTTC. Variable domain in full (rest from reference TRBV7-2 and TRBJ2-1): GAGVSQSPSNKVTEKGKDVELRCDPISGHTALYWYRQSLGQGLEFLIYFQGNSAPDKSGLPSDRFSAERTGGSVSTLTIQRTQQEDSAVYLCASSGSGSSYNEQFFGPGTRLTVL.